Below, 25 T cell receptor beta chains from the same sample are listed, as sequenced in a study of blood T cell repertoires in COVID-19. Sequenced by immunoSEQ multiplex PCR; TCRdb stores in-frame clones only, minus some. The repertoire consists of 75,000 to 100,000 clones, with 80% to 90% occurring once and the leading ten covering just under 20%. The sample consisted of peripheral blood. The receptor set was obtained from a human donor in a cohort sampled during active COVID-19.

V gene TRBV5-1 combines with J gene TRBJ1-2; no reliable D call. Germline lookup yields CDR1 SGHRS and CDR2 YFSETQ. With 9 bases removed from V and 8 bases from J, the gap between germline ends came to 20 bases. CDR3 length: 13 residues. The CDR3 protein is CATRPQAGEGYTF. In DNA, the CDR3 is TGCGCCACCCGCCCCCAGGCCGGTGAGGGCTACACCTTC.

The chain uses TRBV5-8 and TRBJ2-7, with TRBD2 identical over 10 bases. Germline loops: CDR1 SGHTS, CDR2 YDEGEE. The CDR3 runs to 14 residues. J gave up 2 bases and V 5 bases, and 4 bases lay outside the gene matches. In DNA, the CDR3 is TGTGCCAGCAGTAAGCGGGGGGGGACCTACGAGCAGTACTTC. Translating gives CASSKRGGTYEQYF.

The chain carries TRBV14 and TRBJ1-3; D gene ambiguous. The CDR3 consists of 16 residues. V lost 0 bases and J 0 bases, leaving 9 bases between the germline ends. Germline CDR1 is SGHDN and CDR2 is FVKESK. The CDR3 loop reads CASSQEEAFSGNTIYF. The CDR3 DNA is TGTGCCAGCAGCCAAGAGGAGGCCTTCTCTGGAAACACCATATATTTT. The entire variable domain, with the rest obtained from reference TRBV14 and TRBJ1-3, is as follows: EAGVTQFPSHSVIEKGQTVTLRCDPISGHDNLYWYRRVMGKEIKFLLHFVKESKQDESGMPNNRFLAERTGGTYSTLKVQPAELEDSGVYFCASSQEEAFSGNTIYFGEGSWLTVV.

The genes are TRBV13 and TRBJ2-7, with 7 bases lining up with TRBD1. The CDR3 totals 14 residues. V dropped 2 bases and J dropped 3; count of bases not matched to a gene: 4. Germline assignment: CDR1 PRHDT and CDR2 FYEKMQ (reference sequence). Here the CDR3 reads CASSLSRGLYEQYF. CDR3 DNA sequence: TGTGCCAGCAGCTTATCGAGGGGGCTCTACGAGCAGTACTTC.

The chain carries TRBV9 and TRBJ2-2; D is possibly TRBD2 (6 bases). Germline lookup yields CDR1 SGDLS and CDR2 YYNGEE. CDR3 length: 14 amino acids. The germline V and J ends were trimmed by 3 bases and 3 bases, with 9 bases remaining between them. In DNA, the CDR3 is TGTGCCAGCAGCGAGGGACTTGACACCGGGGAGCTGTTTTTT. It is translated as CASSEGLDTGELFF.

The V and J genes are TRBV11-2 and TRBJ1-1; D unclear. V was trimmed by 1 base and J by 4 bases, leaving 10 bases between them. The germline gives CDR1 SGHAT, CDR2 FQNNGV. There are 14 residues in the CDR3. The CDR3 DNA follows: TGTGCCAGCAGCTTAGTTTCTCGGGGCACTGAAGCTTTCTTT. It translates to CASSLVSRGTEAFF.

This clone was observed at least ten times. V gene TRBV18 combines with J gene TRBJ2-7; D unresolved. Trimming removed 3 bases from V and 3 bases from J, with 12 bases in between. The CDR3 has 14 residues. Per the germline V gene, CDR1 is KGHSH and CDR2 is LQKENI. CDR3 protein: CASSPSTDVYEQYF. Here the CDR3 DNA reads TGTGCCAGCTCACCCTCTACAGACGTCTACGAGCAGTACTTC.

This clone appeared once. The chain combines TRBV28 with TRBJ2-5; D is perhaps TRBD2 (6 bases). There are 15 residues in the CDR3. The V gene's germline CDR1 is MDHEN and CDR2 SYDVKM. V was clipped by 6 bases and J by 4 bases, with 18 bases between them. The DNA of the CDR3 is TGTGCCAGCAGCCCCCCGCGGGGAACGGGAGAGACCCAGTACTTC. Encoded protein: CASSPPRGTGETQYF.

This clone was picked up a small number of times. The chain carries TRBV5-1 and TRBJ2-7, with D possibly matching TRBD2 (6 bases). V lost 7 bases and J lost 2, with 19 bases in between. Germline V gene data show CDR1 as SGHRS and CDR2 as YFSETQ. CDR3 length equals 15 residues. The CDR3 bases are TGCGCCAGCGGCCAGGGCGGGACGGATACCTACGAGCAGTACTTC. Translated, it gives CASGQGGTDTYEQYF.

The gene calls are TRBV9 and TRBJ2-7, with 8 positions matching TRBD2. Germline V gene data show CDR1 as SGDLS and CDR2 as YYNGEE. V was pared by 0 bases and J by 5 bases, with 4 bases of the junction left unmatched. This CDR3 spans 14 amino acids. The DNA for the CDR3 is TGTGCCAGCAGCGTAGGACTAGCGATCGACGAGCAGTACTTC. Translating it yields CASSVGLAIDEQYF.

This chain connects TRBV5-6 to TRBJ1-1, with unresolved D. This CDR3 has 15 residues. Germline CDR1 reads SGHDT; CDR2 reads YYEEEE. Between the trimmed V and J ends, which lost 5 bases and 2 bases, there was a span of 16 bases. The CDR3 DNA is TGTGCCAGCAGTTCGGAGGGTAGTCTCAACACTGAAGCTTTCTTT. This codes for CASSSEGSLNTEAFF.

In its sample, this clone was seen once. This chain connects TRBV3-1 (or the pseudogene TRBV3-2) to TRBJ2-7; TRBD2 matches at 8 bases. Germline V gene lookup returns CDR1 LGHDT and CDR2 YNNKEL (reference sequence). CDR3 length: 16 amino acids. With V trimmed by 0 bases and J by 2 bases, 6 bases remained unmatched. The CDR3 nucleotides are TGTGCCAGCAGCCAAGACTCTAGCGGGTTACCCTACGAGCAGTACTTC. It translates to CASSQDSSGLPYEQYF.

Comments on this clone: Sequence at one end of the junction differs from germline and may be a read error. The rearrangement uses TRBV11-2 and TRBJ1-2, with D hard to call. From germline, CDR1 is SGHAT and CDR2 FQNNGV. This CDR3 contains 12 residues. The CDR3: CASSLDRVGRSF. CDR3 sequence (DNA): TGTGCCAGCAGCTTAGATCGGGTCGGTCGTTCCTTC.

The CDR3, as DNA: TGTGCCAGCAGTTTAGCGGGAGATTACACCTACGAGCAGTACTTC. Translating gives CASSLAGDYTYEQYF. This chain joins TRBV27 and TRBJ2-7, with TRBD2 matching over 7 bases. Germline V CDR1 and CDR2: MNHEY, SMNVEV (reference sequence). With V trimmed by 2 bases and J by 2 bases, 6 bases remained unmatched. CDR3 length equals 15 residues.

The chain joins TRBV5-1 to TRBJ2-5; a possible D gene is TRBD2 (5 bases). Trimming pared 2 bases from V and 5 bases from J, leaving 16 bases between. Germline-derived CDR1 and CDR2 are SGHRS and YFSETQ. The CDR3 is made up of 15 amino acids. The CDR3 DNA reads as TGCGCCAGCAGCTTCGGGATAGGGATTGGGGAGACCCAGTACTTC. Its protein product is CASSFGIGIGETQYF.

This chain links TRBV6-5 with TRBJ1-1; possibly TRBD1 for D (6 bases). V was pared by 7 bases and J by 5 bases, with 17 bases between. The CDR3 runs to 14 residues. Germline CDR1 is MNHEY and CDR2 is SVGAGI. The CDR3 loop is CASNIQGAYTEAFF. As DNA, the CDR3 is TGTGCCAGCAATATACAGGGAGCTTATACTGAAGCTTTCTTT.

The CDR3 loop reads CASSLQGGPNTGELFF. CDR3 sequence (DNA): TGTGCCAGCAGCTTACAAGGGGGCCCGAACACCGGGGAGCTGTTTTTT. The rearrangement uses TRBV7-3 and TRBJ2-2, with 7 positions matching TRBD1. The junction had 3 bases not matched to a gene; V was cut back by 2 bases and J by 0 bases. CDR3 size: 16 residues. Germline V CDR1 and CDR2: SGHTA, FQGTGA.

The chain links TRBV3-1 (or the pseudogene TRBV3-2) to TRBJ2-3, with D tentatively TRBD1 (6 bases). CDR3 length equals 15 residues. Trimming left V 7 bases short and J 1 base short, with 15 bases between. The germline gives CDR1 LGHDT, CDR2 YNNKEL (reference sequence). CDR3 amino acids: CASTGQGFGTDTQYF. The CDR3 DNA reads as TGTGCCAGCACCGGGCAGGGGTTTGGCACAGATACGCAGTATTTT.

This chain joins TRBV11-2 and TRBJ1-2; D call uncertain. CDR1 is SGHAT and CDR2 is FQNNGV in the germline V gene. The length of the CDR3 is 11 residues. Deletions cut 0 bases from V and 8 bases from J, with 4 bases between. The CDR3 sequence is CASSLDRGYTF. The DNA for the CDR3 is TGTGCCAGCAGCTTAGATCGGGGCTACACCTTC.

This clone was recorded many times. Other nucleotide sequences from this sample produce the same CDR3. The chain uses TRBV5-1 and TRBJ2-1; no firm D call. The CDR3 spans 11 residues. The germline V and J ends were trimmed by 0 bases and 9 bases, with 4 bases remaining between them. CDR1 is SGHRS, CDR2 YFSETQ, per germline. The DNA of the CDR3 is TGCGCCAGCAGCTTGGCCGGTGAGCAGTTCTTC. Protein: CASSLAGEQFF.

CDR3 amino acids: CASTAWTPRHNSPLHF. CDR3 coding DNA: TGCGCCAGCACCGCCTGGACTCCCCGACACAATTCACCCCTCCACTTT. V usage is TRBV23-1 and J usage is TRBJ1-6; D not certain. TRBV23-1 is given ORF status, its function remaining uncertain. Trimming removed 7 bases from V and 7 bases from J, with 20 bases in between. The CDR3 covers 16 residues.

Only one count was recorded for this clone. The gene calls are TRBV5-5 and TRBJ2-2; weak D call: TRBD1 (7 bases). Trimming took 2 bases from V and 4 from J, leaving 21 bases between them. The CDR3 loop spans 18 amino acids. Germline V gives CDR1 SGHKS, CDR2 YYEKEE (reference sequence). The CDR3 sequence is CASSFLVGQGGVTGELFF. The CDR3 coding sequence is TGTGCCAGCAGCTTCTTAGTTGGGCAGGGGGGTGTCACCGGGGAGCTGTTTTTT.

The rearrangement joins TRBV2 to TRBJ1-6; TRBD1 is a possible D gene (6 bases). The CDR3 is 14 residues long. CDR1 and CDR2 (germline): SNHLY, FYNNEI. Between the trimmed V and J ends, which lost 5 bases and 5 bases, there was a span of 10 bases. The CDR3 DNA reads TGTGCCAGCAGTCCCAGGGACAATAATTCACCCCTCCACTTT. This sequence encodes CASSPRDNNSPLHF.

The chain links TRBV29-1 to TRBJ2-3; possibly TRBD2 for D (5 bases). Germline V gives CDR1 SQVTM, CDR2 ANQGSEA. With 8 bases removed from V and 2 bases from J, the gap between germline ends came to 17 bases. The CDR3 consists of 14 residues. The CDR3 DNA reads as TGCAGCTCCGCGGCAGGAGGTCTCACAGATACGCAGTATTTT. This sequence encodes CSSAAGGLTDTQYF.

The genes are TRBV12-3 or TRBV12-4 and TRBJ1-1, with D tentatively TRBD1 (6 bases). There are 13 residues in the CDR3. Trimming shortened V by 7 bases and J by 0 bases, and 9 bases separated the two germline ends. In DNA, the CDR3 is TGTGCCAGCAATGGACAGATGAACACTGAAGCTTTCTTT. It translates to CASNGQMNTEAFF.